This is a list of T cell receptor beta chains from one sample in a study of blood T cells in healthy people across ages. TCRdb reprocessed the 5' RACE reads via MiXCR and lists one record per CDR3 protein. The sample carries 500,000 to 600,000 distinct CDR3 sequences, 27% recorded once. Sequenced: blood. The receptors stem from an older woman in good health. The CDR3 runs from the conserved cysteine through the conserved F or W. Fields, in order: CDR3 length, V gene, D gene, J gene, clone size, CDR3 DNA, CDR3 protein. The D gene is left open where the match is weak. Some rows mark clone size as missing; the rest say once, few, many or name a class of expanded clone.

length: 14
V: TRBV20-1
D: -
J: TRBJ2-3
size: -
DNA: TGCAGTGCTCCTAGAGACTTCCCGGGGGATACGCAGTATTTT
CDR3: CSAPRDFPGDTQYF

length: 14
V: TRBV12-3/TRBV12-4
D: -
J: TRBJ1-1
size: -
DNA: TGTGCCAGCAGTCCCCCAGGACTGAACACTGAAGCTTTCTTT
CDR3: CASSPPGLNTEAFF

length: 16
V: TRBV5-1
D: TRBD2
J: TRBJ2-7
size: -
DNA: TGCGCCAGCAAGACTAGCGGGGGGGGCCCCAGCGACGAGCAGTACTTC
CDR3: CASKTSGGGPSDEQYF

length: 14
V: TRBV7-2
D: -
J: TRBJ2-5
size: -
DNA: TGTGCCAGCAACCGGGGTGGGTCCCAAGAGACCCAGTACTTC
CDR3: CASNRGGSQETQYF

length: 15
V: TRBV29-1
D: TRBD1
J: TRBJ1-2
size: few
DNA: TGCAGCACGGAGACAGGGGGCGTGGGGAACTATGGCTACACCTTC
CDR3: CSTETGGVGNYGYTF

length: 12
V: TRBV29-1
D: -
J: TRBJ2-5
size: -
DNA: TGCAGCGTTGGGCGGATCCAAGAGACCCAGTACTTC
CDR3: CSVGRIQETQYF

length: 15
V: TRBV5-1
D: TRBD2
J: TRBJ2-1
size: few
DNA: TGCGCCAGCAGCTTGACTAGCGCGGGTAAGGATGAGCAGTTCTTC
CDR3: CASSLTSAGKDEQFF

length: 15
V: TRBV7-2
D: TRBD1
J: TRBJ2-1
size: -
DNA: TGTGCCAGCAGCTTAGCGCCAGGGGGAACTTATGAGCAGTTCTTC
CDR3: CASSLAPGGTYEQFF

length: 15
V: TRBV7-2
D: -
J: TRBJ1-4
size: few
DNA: TGTGCCAGCAGCTTAGCCGGGTTAACTAATGAAAAACTGTTTTTT
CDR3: CASSLAGLTNEKLFF

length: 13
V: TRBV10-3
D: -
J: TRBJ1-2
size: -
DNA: TGTGCCATCAGTCCGGGCCTACCACTTGGCTACACCTTC
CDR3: CAISPGLPLGYTF

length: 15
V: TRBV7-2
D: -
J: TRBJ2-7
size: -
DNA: TGTGCCAGCAGCAAATCACCGGGCGGTGGGGGCGAGCAGTACTTC
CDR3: CASSKSPGGGGEQYF

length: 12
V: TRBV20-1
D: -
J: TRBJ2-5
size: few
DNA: TGCAGTGCTAGGGTTCGCTCATGGACCCAGTACTTC
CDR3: CSARVRSWTQYF

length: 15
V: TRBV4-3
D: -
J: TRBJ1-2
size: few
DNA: TGCGCCAGCAGCCAAGAAGTAACGGGGGGCTATGGCTACACCTTC
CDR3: CASSQEVTGGYGYTF

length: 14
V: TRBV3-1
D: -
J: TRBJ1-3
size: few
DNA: TGTGCCAGCAGCCAAGAAGCAGCCGGAAACACCATATATTTT
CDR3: CASSQEAAGNTIYF

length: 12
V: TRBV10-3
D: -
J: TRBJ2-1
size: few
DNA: TGTGCCATCAGTAATCAAGGTAATGAGCAGTTCTTC
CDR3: CAISNQGNEQFF

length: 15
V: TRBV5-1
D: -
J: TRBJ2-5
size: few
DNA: TGCGCCAGCAGCCGGGACTTAAGGGGGCAAGAGACCCAGTACTTC
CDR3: CASSRDLRGQETQYF

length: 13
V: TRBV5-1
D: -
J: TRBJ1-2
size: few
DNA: TGCGCCAGCAGGCCCCGGACAGCCTATGGCTACACCTTC
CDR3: CASRPRTAYGYTF

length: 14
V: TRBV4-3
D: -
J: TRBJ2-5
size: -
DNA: TGCGCCAGCAGCAGACAGGCAAATATGGGGACCCAGTACTTC
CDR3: CASSRQANMGTQYF

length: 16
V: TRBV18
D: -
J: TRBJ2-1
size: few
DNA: TGTGCCAGCTCACCACCTCGGAACAGGGTTTGGGATGAGCAGTTCTTC
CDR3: CASSPPRNRVWDEQFF

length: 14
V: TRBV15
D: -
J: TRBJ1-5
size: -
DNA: TGTGCCACCAGCAGCGGACCGCCGGGGGAGCCCCAGCATTTT
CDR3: CATSSGPPGEPQHF

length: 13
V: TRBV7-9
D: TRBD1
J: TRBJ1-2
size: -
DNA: TGTGCCAGCAGACTTACAGGGGGCAATGGCTACACCTTC
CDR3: CASRLTGGNGYTF

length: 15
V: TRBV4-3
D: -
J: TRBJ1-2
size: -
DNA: TGCGCCAGCAGCCAAGATCGGCAAGGGGGTCTTGGCTACACCTTC
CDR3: CASSQDRQGGLGYTF

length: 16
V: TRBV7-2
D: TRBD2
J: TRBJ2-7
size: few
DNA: TGTGCCAGCAGCTTACTTGGCGGGGGGAACACCTACGAGCGGTACTTC
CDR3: CASSLLGGGNTYERYF

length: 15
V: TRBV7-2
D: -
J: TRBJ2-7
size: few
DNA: TGTGCCAGCAGCTCCCCCCGGGCCTTCTCCTACGAGCAGTACTTC
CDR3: CASSSPRAFSYEQYF

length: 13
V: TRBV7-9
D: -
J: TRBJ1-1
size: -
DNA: TGCGCCAGCAGCTACCTCATTAACACTGAAGCTTTCTTT
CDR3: CASSYLINTEAFF

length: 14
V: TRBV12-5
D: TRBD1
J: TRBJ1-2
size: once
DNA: TGTGCTAGTGGTTTGGCGACAGGGAGCTGTGGCTACACCTTC
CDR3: CASGLATGSCGYTF

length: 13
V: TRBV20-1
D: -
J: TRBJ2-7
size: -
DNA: TGCAGTGCTAGAGATAAACTGCTCTACGAGCAGTACTTC
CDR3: CSARDKLLYEQYF

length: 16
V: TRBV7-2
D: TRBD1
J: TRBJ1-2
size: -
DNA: TGTGCCAGCAGCTTAGGACAGGGTAGCCTCCTATACGGCTACACCTTC
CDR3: CASSLGQGSLLYGYTF

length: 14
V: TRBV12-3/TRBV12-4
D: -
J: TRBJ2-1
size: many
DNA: TGTGCCAGCAGTTTAGCGATAGGGAGTCATGAGCAGTTCTTC
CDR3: CASSLAIGSHEQFF

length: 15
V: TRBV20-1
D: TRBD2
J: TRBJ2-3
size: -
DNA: TGCAGTGCTAGTATCCGCGGGGGGGGCACAGATACGCAGTATTTT
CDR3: CSASIRGGGTDTQYF

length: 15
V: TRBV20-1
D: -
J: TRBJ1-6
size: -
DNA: TGCAGTGCTAGAGAGACGGGGGAGCTAGGAATACCCCTCCACTTT
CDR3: CSARETGELGIPLHF

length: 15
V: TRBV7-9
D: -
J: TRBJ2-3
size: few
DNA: TGTGCCAGCAGCCTCCCCTTGTGGGGGGCAGATACGCAGTATTTT
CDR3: CASSLPLWGADTQYF

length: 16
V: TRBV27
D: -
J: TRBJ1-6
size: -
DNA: TGTGCCAGCAGTTTATCTGGAGGGGGAGATAATTCACCCCTCCACTTT
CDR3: CASSLSGGGDNSPLHF